What follows are 18 T cell receptor beta chains derived from one specimen sequenced in a study of graft-versus-host responses after intestinal transplantation. These receptors are not linked to any known antigen. Sequencing was performed with immunoSEQ multiplex PCR; in TCRdb, only in-frame clones are kept and a portion is missing. Of more than 95,000 clones in the sample, about nine tenths are singletons; the top ten hold approximately 0.17%. The specimen comprised unstimulated CD4+ T cells sorted from spleen or lymph node cells, sampled before intestinal transplant. The receptors were gathered from a human donor who received an intestinal transplant.

The chain is built from TRBV7-3 and TRBJ1-1; possible D gene TRBD1, 6 bases. Germline V gene data show CDR1 as SGHTA and CDR2 as FQGTGA. The CDR3 totals 14 residues. V was shortened by 0 bases and J by 4 bases, with 9 bases between the two germline ends. The CDR3 bases are TGTGCCAGCAGCTTAACGGGGGCTACCACTGAAGCTTTCTTT. Protein sequence: CASSLTGATTEAFF.

The J gene is TRBJ2-1, the V gene TRBV27, with 11 bases that match TRBD2. The CDR3 consists of 16 residues. The ends lost 5 bases at V and 2 bases at J; junction bases unmatched: 5. Per germline, CDR1 MNHEY and CDR2 SMNVEV (reference sequence). In DNA form, the CDR3 reads TGTGCCAGCAGTACTCCTAGCGGGGGGACCTACAATGAGCAGTTCTTC. Translated: CASSTPSGGTYNEQFF.

The chain couples TRBV10-3 to TRBJ2-7, with TRBD1 identical over 9 bases. The junction had 1 base not matched to a gene; V was cut back by 2 bases and J by 5 bases. Germline CDR1 reads ENHRY; CDR2 reads SYGVKD. The CDR3 spans 13 residues. The CDR3 DNA is TGTGCCATCAGTGAGCGACAGGGGGACGAGCAGTACTTC. This encodes CAISERQGDEQYF.

This clone was seen only once. J is TRBJ2-1 and V is TRBV6-1; a possible D gene is TRBD2 (5 bases). The germline V and J ends were trimmed by 7 bases and 0 bases, with 10 bases remaining between them. Germline CDR1 is MNHNS and CDR2 is SASEGT. The CDR3 loop spans 14 amino acids. This CDR3 is CASIDYSSYNEQFF. The CDR3 nucleotides read TGTGCCAGCATTGACTACAGCTCCTACAATGAGCAGTTCTTC.

The rearrangement uses TRBV6-1 and TRBJ1-2, with D perhaps matching TRBD1 (5 bases). With 8 bases removed from V and 5 bases from J, the gap between germline ends came to 12 bases. Germline V lookup: CDR1 MNHNS, CDR2 SASEGT. This CDR3 spans 12 amino acids. The DNA of the CDR3 is TGTGCCAGCGCGTCAGGGCCATATGGCTACACCTTC. It encodes CASASGPYGYTF.

This chain connects TRBV6-1 to TRBJ1-6; TRBD1 might be the D (5 bases). The CDR3 contains 13 residues. V lost 5 bases, J lost 10 bases, and 12 bases lay in between. CDR1 is MNHNS and CDR2 is SASEGT in the germline V gene. The CDR3 DNA reads TGTGCCAGCAGTTCCTTCCCAGGGTCACCCCTCCACTTT. Protein: CASSSFPGSPLHF.

This chain links TRBV5-1 with TRBJ1-2; D remains ambiguous. This CDR3 region has 14 residues. The germline V gene encodes CDR1 SGHRS and CDR2 YFSETQ. Trimming removed 1 base from V and 4 bases from J, with 11 bases in between. In DNA, the CDR3 is TGCGCCAGCAGCTTGACGCGAGGGCTCTATGGCTACACCTTC. It is translated as CASSLTRGLYGYTF.

The gene calls are TRBV6-5 and TRBJ2-7; possible D gene TRBD1, 5 bases. Germline V gene data show CDR1 as MNHEY and CDR2 as SVGAGI. The ends were cut back, 4 bases at V and 1 base at J, with 17 bases in the middle. This CDR3 contains 16 residues. DNA for the CDR3: TGTGCCAGCAGTTTCAACCCCAGGGATCGGTCCTACGAGCAGTACTTC. Translating gives CASSFNPRDRSYEQYF.

The V call is TRBV18, the J call TRBJ1-1, with 9 bases identical to TRBD1. Germline assignment: CDR1 KGHSH and CDR2 LQKENI. There are 15 residues in the CDR3. V shed 5 bases and J 1 base; nucleotides not matched to a gene: 5. The CDR3 is CASSGPGQGNTEAFF. In DNA, the CDR3 is TGTGCCAGCTCAGGACCGGGACAGGGGAACACTGAAGCTTTCTTT.

The J gene is TRBJ2-1, the V gene TRBV10-3; D uncertain. V was trimmed by 2 bases and J by 4 bases, leaving 6 bases between them. Germline values: CDR1 ENHRY, CDR2 SYGVKD. The CDR3 contains 13 residues. The CDR3 DNA follows: TGTGCCATCAGTGAGGTCAAATACAATGAGCAGTTCTTC. Translating it yields CAISEVKYNEQFF.

This sequence joins TRBV13 and TRBJ2-7, with TRBD1 identical over 10 bases. The CDR3 is 14 residues long. Losses at the gene ends were 5 bases for V and 4 bases for J; bases not matched to a gene: 5. The germline V gene has CDR1 PRHDT and CDR2 FYEKMQ (reference sequence). CDR3 in DNA: TGTGCCAGCAGCGAGGACAGGGGGTTTTACGAGCAGTACTTC. Encoded protein: CASSEDRGFYEQYF.

This chain connects TRBV5-8 to TRBJ2-1; 11 bases align to TRBD2. J lost 0 bases, V lost 6 bases, and 11 bases had no gene match. CDR1 is SGHTS, CDR2 YDEGEE, per germline. The CDR3 has 18 amino acids. The DNA of the CDR3 is TGTGCCAGCATGGGACTAGCGGTCACCCGATACTCCTACAATGAGCAGTTCTTC. This gives the protein CASMGLAVTRYSYNEQFF.

This chain uses TRBV5-8 with TRBJ2-5; 7 bases are a match to TRBD1. The CDR3 runs to 17 residues. V shed 0 bases and J 4 bases; nucleotides not matched to a gene: 12. CDR1 SGHTS and CDR2 YDEGEE come from the germline V gene. This CDR3 is CASSLGRTRGQSETQYF. The DNA of the CDR3 is TGTGCCAGCAGCTTGGGAAGGACAAGGGGGCAATCAGAGACCCAGTACTTC.

This chain joins TRBV5-1 and TRBJ2-3; tentative D call: TRBD2 (7 bases). Trimming stripped 0 bases from V and 0 bases from J, with 14 bases between. CDR3 length: 17 residues. Germline V gives CDR1 SGHRS, CDR2 YFSETQ. The CDR3 here is CASSLDPRGASTDTQYF. As DNA, the CDR3 is TGCGCCAGCAGCTTGGACCCTCGGGGGGCTAGCACAGATACGCAGTATTTT. Variable domain in full (rest from reference TRBV5-1 and TRBJ2-3): KAGVTQTPRYLIKTRGQQVTLSCSPISGHRSVSWYQQTPGQGLQFLFEYFSETQRNKGNFPGRFSGRQFSNSRSEMNVSTLELGDSALYLCASSLDPRGASTDTQYFGPGTRLTVL.

Only a few counts were recorded for this clone. The V call is TRBV30, the J call TRBJ1-2, with TRBD1 matching over 9 bases. Germline lookup yields CDR1 GTSNPN and CDR2 SVGIG (reference sequence). V was pared by 3 bases and J by 6 bases, with 11 bases of the junction left unmatched. This CDR3 has 15 amino acids. The chain's CDR3 is CAWRQGDRAVHGYTF. For the CDR3, the DNA is TGTGCCTGGAGGCAGGGGGACAGGGCCGTCCATGGCTACACCTTC.

The chain joins TRBV14 to TRBJ2-3, with 7 bases that match TRBD2. In germline, CDR1 is SGHDN, CDR2 FVKESK. With V trimmed by 4 bases and J by 0 bases, 4 bases remained unmatched. The CDR3 consists of 15 residues. The CDR3 region has the DNA TGTGCCAGCAGCCTCCTTAGCGGGAGCACAGATACGCAGTATTTT. This encodes CASSLLSGSTDTQYF.

J is TRBJ2-7 and V is TRBV7-8; TRBD1 agrees at 7 bases. Germline lookup yields CDR1 SGHVS and CDR2 FQNEAQ. The ends lost 5 bases at V and 4 bases at J; junction bases unmatched: 14. There are 16 residues in the CDR3. CDR3 in DNA: TGTGCCAGCAGCCCCCGGGGACAGAGGGATTTTTACGAGCAGTACTTC. It specifies CASSPRGQRDFYEQYF.

The chain carries TRBV18 and TRBJ2-5; 7 bases line up with TRBD2. J was trimmed by 5 bases and V by 3 bases; bases with no gene match: 9. CDR1 is KGHSH, CDR2 LQKENI, per germline. This CDR3 has 15 amino acids. DNA for the CDR3: TGTGCCAGCTCACCCTTCCGCGGGGAGGGGGAGACCCAGTACTTC. Protein: CASSPFRGEGETQYF.